Reported below is one T cell receptor (beta chain). Its antigen is currently unknown. The record originates from a study of beta chain features in type 1 diabetes. For the study at large: Patients and healthy donors were similar in age, gender and cell yields.

Since all of the isolated RNA was reverse transcribed, expressed TCRB transcripts were what got sequenced. Assay: immunoSEQ multiplex PCR; the TCRdb copy retains only in-frame clones and omits some. Of 600,000 to 650,000 clones listed, around a sixth are singletons. Study-wide findings and caveats: Moderate yet significant TCRB CDR3 shortening was seen in Type 1 diabetes patients in all four CD4+ subsets.

The CDR3 has 17 residues. The V gene lost 6 bases and the J gene lost 0 bases, with 20 bases spanning the gap. Germline V gene data show CDR1 as LNHDA and CDR2 as SQIVND (reference sequence). J is TRBJ1-1 and V is TRBV19, with D perhaps matching TRBD1 (5 bases). Sequenced input: naive CD4+ T cells from blood. The sequence was collected from a man aged 18 to 30 in good health. CDR3 in amino acids: CASSLEGIRTLNTEAFF. The CDR3 DNA reads TGTGCCAGTAGCCTGGAGGGGATTCGGACACTGAACACTGAAGCTTTCTTT.